The clone carrying this T cell receptor beta chain came up many times. One end of the junction does not line up with germline, which may come from a read error. This record comes from a study of blood T cells in healthy people across ages. CDR3 length: 11 residues. The germline V gene encodes CDR1 SGHDN and CDR2 FVKESK. A sample-barcoded 5' primer and a J-beta primer mix were used in a second PCR of roughly 7 to 11 cycles. TCRdb reprocessed the 5' RACE reads via MiXCR and lists one record per CDR3 protein. Among hundreds of thousands of distinct CDR3 sequences listed, roughly 26% were seen once. The chain couples TRBV14 to TRBJ2-3; D uncertain. Sequenced material: blood. The receptor's source is a woman aged 80 or over in good health. The CDR3 loop is CASSKDQTQYF. The CDR3 nucleotides read TGTGCCAGCAGCAAAGATCAGACGCAGTATTTT.